These 20 T cell receptor beta chains were all obtained from the same sample, sequenced in a study of cytomegalovirus exposure and HLA in healthy donors. A multiplex PCR was run with 60 Vbeta primers and 13 Jbeta primers. Generated by immunoSEQ multiplex PCR, the TCRdb table keeps only in-frame clones and is missing some. Here the sample spans 170,000 or so clones, 80% to 85% being singletons. Material: PBMCs. The source of these receptors is a woman in her 30s in good health and CMV-seronegative.

The CDR3 sequence: CASSPRGEETLNQPQHF. The CDR3 DNA sequence: TGTGCCAGCAGCCCTCGCGGGGAAGAGACACTCAATCAGCCCCAGCATTTT. The chain has TRBV9 and TRBJ1-5; D ambiguous. Germline CDR1 SGDLS, CDR2 YYNGEE. V was pared by 4 bases and J by 3 bases, with 20 bases between. The CDR3 is 17 residues long.

J is TRBJ2-3 and V is TRBV23-1; 16 bases are shared with TRBD2. TRBV23-1 is sorted into the ORF group, with uncertain function. The CDR3 extends over 21 amino acids. Germline trimming cut 3 bases from V and 0 bases from J; bases unmatched to any gene: 12. The CDR3 loop is CASSQPTGTSGRGSSTDTQYF. CDR3 nucleotides: TGCGCCAGCAGTCAGCCGACGGGGACTAGCGGGAGGGGGAGCAGCACAGATACGCAGTATTTT.

V gene TRBV27 combines with J gene TRBJ2-2; D is perhaps TRBD2 (6 bases). Between the trimmed V and J ends, which lost 8 bases and 5 bases, there was a span of 15 bases. CDR1 is MNHEY and CDR2 is SMNVEV in the germline V gene (reference sequence). The CDR3 runs 14 residues. The CDR3 region is CASSWSGGTGELFF. DNA for the CDR3: TGTGCCAGCTCCTGGAGCGGAGGGACCGGGGAGCTGTTTTTT.

V and J are TRBV28 and TRBJ2-4; 9 nucleotides align to TRBD1. V was clipped by 8 bases and J by 7 bases; unmatched bases: 9. The germline V gene encodes CDR1 MDHEN and CDR2 SYDVKM. The CDR3 contains 14 residues. The CDR3 nucleotides read TGTGCCAGCTACGAAAGGACAGGGGCGAACATTCAGTACTTC. This translates into CASYERTGANIQYF.

The chain employs TRBV7-9 and TRBJ2-7, with TRBD2 as a possible D gene (6 bases). The CDR3 consists of 15 residues. The V gene's germline CDR1 is SEHNR and CDR2 FQNEAQ (reference sequence). V gave up 8 bases and J gave up 2 bases, with 19 bases separating them. The CDR3 loop reads CASSRRGQITYEQYF. CDR3 sequence (DNA): TGTGCCAGCTCACGGCGGGGCCAAATAACCTACGAGCAGTACTTC.

The chain is built from TRBV28 and TRBJ1-4; TRBD1 aligns across 7 bases. Germline V lookup: CDR1 MDHEN, CDR2 SYDVKM. This CDR3 comprises 14 residues. With V trimmed by 5 bases and J by 4 bases, 4 bases remained unmatched. The CDR3 DNA reads as TGTGCCAGCAGTGGGACAGAACATAATGAAAAACTGTTTTTT. The encoded protein is CASSGTEHNEKLFF.

The chain couples TRBV5-4 to TRBJ2-2; 7 bases are shared with TRBD2. Germline assignment: CDR1 SGHNT and CDR2 YYREEE (reference sequence). Unmatched junction bases numbered 8, after V lost 4 bases and J lost 5 bases. The CDR3 extends over 15 amino acids. Written as DNA, the CDR3 is TGTGCCAGCAGCGCCCCTAGCGGTCGGACCGGGGAGCTGTTTTTT. This gives the protein CASSAPSGRTGELFF.

This sequence joins TRBV7-2 and TRBJ2-3; 14 bases match TRBD2. This CDR3 is 16 amino acids long. Trimming at V came to 4 bases and at J to 3 bases, leaving 3 bases not matched to a gene. Germline loops: CDR1 SGHTA, CDR2 FQGNSA. DNA of the CDR3: TGTGCCAGCAGCTCGGGACTAGCGGGAGTTACAGATACGCAGTATTTT. It codes for CASSSGLAGVTDTQYF.

Details on this clone: The junction departs from germline at one end; a sequencing error may be responsible. V gene TRBV4-2 combines with J gene TRBJ2-6; D possibly corresponds to TRBD1 (5 bases). The germline gives CDR1 LGHNA, CDR2 YNFKEQ. The CDR3 is 16 residues long. The chain's CDR3 is CASSQQQFSGANGLTF. CDR3 nucleotides: TGTGCCAGCAGCCAGCAACAGTTCTCTGGGGCCAACGGCCTGACTTTC.

The chain recombines TRBV28 with TRBJ1-5, with 9 positions matching TRBD1. Germline V CDR1 and CDR2: MDHEN, SYDVKM. V trimming: 10 bases; J trimming: 4 bases; junction bases outside the gene matches: 14. CDR3 length equals 16 residues. The CDR3 protein is CATDNRSGTGNQPQHF. The CDR3 DNA reads as TGTGCCACCGATAACCGGTCCGGGACAGGGAATCAGCCCCAGCATTTT.

The chain uses TRBV7-8 and TRBJ1-1; tentative D call: TRBD1 (6 bases). Germline assignment: CDR1 SGHVS and CDR2 FQNEAQ. The V and J ends lost 5 bases and 3 bases respectively, with 10 bases between them. The CDR3 loop spans 13 amino acids. The DNA for the CDR3 is TGTGCCAGCAGCAAGACAGGCTACACTGAAGCTTTCTTT. Amino acid sequence: CASSKTGYTEAFF.

The chain links TRBV28 to TRBJ2-7; 8 bases fit TRBD1. CDR1 is MDHEN and CDR2 is SYDVKM in the germline V gene. This CDR3 is 15 amino acids long. With 2 bases clipped from V and 6 bases from J, the junction kept 9 bases outside the gene matches. CDR3 loop: CASSLPGQVSLEQYF. As DNA, the CDR3 is TGTGCCAGCAGTTTACCGGGACAGGTTTCTCTCGAGCAGTACTTC.

This sequence joins TRBV4-1 and TRBJ2-3; 13 bases align to TRBD2. Losses at the gene ends were 4 bases for V and 2 bases for J; bases not matched to a gene: 15. CDR3 length: 20 amino acids. The germline gives CDR1 MGHRA, CDR2 YSYEKL. CDR3 bases: TGCGCCAGCAGCCCTCGCCCGGGACTAGCGGGGCCGCCAAACACAGATACGCAGTATTTT. This gives the protein CASSPRPGLAGPPNTDTQYF.

The V call is TRBV7-9, the J call TRBJ1-5; D uncertain. The CDR3 has 12 residues. In germline, CDR1 is SEHNR, CDR2 FQNEAQ (reference sequence). The CDR3: CSKPASNQPQHF. CDR3 sequence (DNA): TGTTCCAAACCCGCGAGCAATCAGCCCCAGCATTTT.

J is TRBJ2-7 and V is TRBV19; 7 nucleotides align to TRBD1. The CDR3 has 14 amino acids. With 5 bases clipped from V and 2 bases from J, the junction kept 6 bases outside the gene matches. Germline-derived CDR1 and CDR2 are LNHDA and SQIVND (reference sequence). The CDR3 is CASSAWTGAYEQYF. CDR3 nucleotide sequence: TGTGCCAGTAGTGCATGGACAGGTGCCTACGAGCAGTACTTC.

V is TRBV27 and J is TRBJ2-3; 9 nucleotides line up with TRBD2. V gave up 6 bases and J gave up 6 bases; unmatched junction bases: 13. The CDR3 is 16 residues long. Germline-derived CDR1 and CDR2 are MNHEY and SMNVEV (reference sequence). The CDR3 is CASRWASGVLGDTQYF. In DNA, the CDR3 is TGTGCCAGCAGATGGGCTAGCGGGGTCCTTGGGGATACGCAGTATTTT.

The rearrangement joins TRBV7-9 to TRBJ2-4; 13 bases map to TRBD2. J was trimmed by 2 bases and V by 5 bases; bases with no gene match: 12. There are 19 residues in the CDR3. The V gene's germline CDR1 is SEHNR and CDR2 FQNEAQ (reference sequence). The CDR3 here is CASSQGLAGELFSKNIQYF. The CDR3 region has the DNA TGTGCCAGCAGCCAAGGACTAGCGGGAGAACTTTTTTCCAAAAACATTCAGTACTTC. Using reference TRBV7-9 and TRBJ2-4 for the parts outside the CDR3, the full variable domain is DTGVSQNPRHKITKRGQNVTFRCDPISEHNRLYWYRQTLGQGPEFLTYFQNEAQLEKSRLLSDRFSAERPKGSFSTLEIQRTEQGDSAMYLCASSQGLAGELFSKNIQYFGAGTRLSVL.

V is TRBV11-2 and J is TRBJ2-1; 10 positions agree with TRBD2. The CDR3 consists of 14 residues. Germline CDR1 SGHAT, CDR2 FQNNGV. The J segment lost 13 bases and the V segment lost 5 bases, leaving 11 bases of the junction unmatched. CDR3 residues: CASSITPSGRAQFF. CDR3 in DNA: TGTGCCAGCAGCATCACCCCCAGCGGGAGGGCCCAGTTCTTC.

A few counts support this clone. This chain joins TRBV28 and TRBJ2-7; weak D call: TRBD1 (5 bases). The CDR3 is 14 amino acids. Germline lookup yields CDR1 MDHEN and CDR2 SYDVKM. The V end lost 7 bases, the J end lost 2 bases, and 15 bases lay between the germline ends. The CDR3, as DNA: TGTGCCAGCATTCAGGACAAGTCCCCCTACGAGCAGTACTTC. This gives the protein CASIQDKSPYEQYF.

This clone was seen only once. The gene calls are TRBV5-1 and TRBJ1-2, with D unresolved. The CDR3 runs 16 residues. V lost 4 bases, J lost 0 bases, and 16 bases lay in between. Germline CDR1 and CDR2: SGHRS and YFSETQ. CDR3 sequence reads: CASSRGLTGTNYGYTF. The DNA of the CDR3 is TGCGCCAGCAGCCGCGGCTTAACCGGGACTAACTATGGCTACACCTTC.